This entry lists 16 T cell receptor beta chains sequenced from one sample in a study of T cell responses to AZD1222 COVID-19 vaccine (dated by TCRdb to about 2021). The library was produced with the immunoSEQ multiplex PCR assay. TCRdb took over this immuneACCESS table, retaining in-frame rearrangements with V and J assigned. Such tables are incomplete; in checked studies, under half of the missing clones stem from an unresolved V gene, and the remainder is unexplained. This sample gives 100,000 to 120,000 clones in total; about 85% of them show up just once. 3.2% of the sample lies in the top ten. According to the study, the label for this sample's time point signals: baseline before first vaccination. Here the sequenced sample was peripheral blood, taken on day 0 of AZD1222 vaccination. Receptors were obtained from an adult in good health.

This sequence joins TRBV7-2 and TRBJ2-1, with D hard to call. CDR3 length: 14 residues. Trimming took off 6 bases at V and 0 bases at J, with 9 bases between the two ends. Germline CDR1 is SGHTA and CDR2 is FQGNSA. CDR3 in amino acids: CASRPRSSYNEQFF. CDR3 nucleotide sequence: TGTGCCAGCAGACCGCGGAGCTCCTACAATGAGCAGTTCTTC.

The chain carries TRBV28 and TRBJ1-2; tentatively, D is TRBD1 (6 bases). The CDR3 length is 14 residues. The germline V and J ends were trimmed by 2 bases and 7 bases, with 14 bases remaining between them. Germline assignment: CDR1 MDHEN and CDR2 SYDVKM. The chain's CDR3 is CASSLTGRGVGYTF. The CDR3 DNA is TGTGCCAGCAGTTTAACGGGCAGGGGAGTTGGCTACACCTTC.

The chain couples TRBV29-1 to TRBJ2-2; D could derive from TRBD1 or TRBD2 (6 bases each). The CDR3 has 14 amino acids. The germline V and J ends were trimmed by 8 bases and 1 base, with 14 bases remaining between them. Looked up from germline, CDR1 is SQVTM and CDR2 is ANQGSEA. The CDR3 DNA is TGCAGCCATTGGGGGGCGGGGAACACCGGGGAGCTGTTTTTT. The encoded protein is CSHWGAGNTGELFF.

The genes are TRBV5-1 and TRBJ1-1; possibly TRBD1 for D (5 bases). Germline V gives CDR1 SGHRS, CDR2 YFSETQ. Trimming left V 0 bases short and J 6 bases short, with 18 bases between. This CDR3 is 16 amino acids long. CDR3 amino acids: CASSLVEGISHSEAFF. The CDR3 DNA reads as TGCGCCAGCAGCTTGGTGGAGGGGATCTCTCACTCTGAAGCTTTCTTT.

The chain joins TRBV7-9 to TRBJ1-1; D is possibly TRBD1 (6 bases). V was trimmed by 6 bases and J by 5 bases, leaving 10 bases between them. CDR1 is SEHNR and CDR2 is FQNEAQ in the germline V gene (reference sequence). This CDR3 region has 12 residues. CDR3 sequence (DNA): TGTGCCAGCAGGGGGCAGGGGACTGAAGCTTTCTTT. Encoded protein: CASRGQGTEAFF. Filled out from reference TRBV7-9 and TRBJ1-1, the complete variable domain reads DTGVSQNPRHKITKRGQNVTFRCDPISEHNRLYWYRQTLGQGPEFLTYFQNEAQLEKSRLLSDRFSAERPKGSFSTLEIQRTEQGDSAMYLCASRGQGTEAFFGQGTRLTVV.

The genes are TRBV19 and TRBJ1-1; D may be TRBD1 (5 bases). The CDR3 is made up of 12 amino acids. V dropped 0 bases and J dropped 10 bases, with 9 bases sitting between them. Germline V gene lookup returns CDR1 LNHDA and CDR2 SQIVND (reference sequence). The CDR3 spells CASSIEGRGAFF. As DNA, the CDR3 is TGTGCCAGTAGTATAGAGGGACGTGGAGCTTTCTTT.

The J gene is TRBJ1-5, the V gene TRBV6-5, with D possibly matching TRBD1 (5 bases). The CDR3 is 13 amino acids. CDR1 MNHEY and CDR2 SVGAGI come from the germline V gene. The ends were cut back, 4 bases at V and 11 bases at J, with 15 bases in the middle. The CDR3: CASSSTSEGAQHF. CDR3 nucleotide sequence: TGTGCCAGCAGTTCCACCAGCGAAGGGGCCCAGCATTTT.

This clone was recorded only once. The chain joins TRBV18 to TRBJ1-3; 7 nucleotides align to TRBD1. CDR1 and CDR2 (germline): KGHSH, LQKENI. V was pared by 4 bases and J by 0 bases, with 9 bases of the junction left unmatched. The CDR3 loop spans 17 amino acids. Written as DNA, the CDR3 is TGTGCCAGCTCACGTGAACAGGGGTCCCGCTCTGGAAACACCATATATTTT. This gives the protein CASSREQGSRSGNTIYF.

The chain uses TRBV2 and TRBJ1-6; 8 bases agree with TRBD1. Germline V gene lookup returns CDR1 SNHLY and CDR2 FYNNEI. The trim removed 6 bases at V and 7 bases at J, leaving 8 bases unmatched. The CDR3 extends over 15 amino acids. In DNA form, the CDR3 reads TGTGCCAGCAGGGGGAGACAGGGGCGGAATTCACCCCTCCACTTT. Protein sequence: CASRGRQGRNSPLHF.

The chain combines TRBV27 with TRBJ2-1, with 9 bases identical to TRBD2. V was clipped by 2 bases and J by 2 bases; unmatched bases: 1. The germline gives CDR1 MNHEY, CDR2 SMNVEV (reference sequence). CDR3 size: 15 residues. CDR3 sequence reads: CASSLAGGPYNEQFF. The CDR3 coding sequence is TGTGCCAGCAGTTTAGCGGGAGGGCCCTACAATGAGCAGTTCTTC.

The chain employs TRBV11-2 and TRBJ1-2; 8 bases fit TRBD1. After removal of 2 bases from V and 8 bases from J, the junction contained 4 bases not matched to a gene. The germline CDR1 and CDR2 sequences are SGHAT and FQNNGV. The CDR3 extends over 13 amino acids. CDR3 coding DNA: TGTGCCAGCAGCTTACAGGGGGCAAGGGGCTACACCTTC. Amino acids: CASSLQGARGYTF.

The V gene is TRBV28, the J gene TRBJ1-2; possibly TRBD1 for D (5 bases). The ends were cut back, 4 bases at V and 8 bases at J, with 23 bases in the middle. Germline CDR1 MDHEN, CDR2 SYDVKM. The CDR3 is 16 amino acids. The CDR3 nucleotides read TGTGCCAGCAGTTCCAGTTTGTTAGTAGGGGAGCGAGGCTACACCTTC. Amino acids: CASSSSLLVGERGYTF.

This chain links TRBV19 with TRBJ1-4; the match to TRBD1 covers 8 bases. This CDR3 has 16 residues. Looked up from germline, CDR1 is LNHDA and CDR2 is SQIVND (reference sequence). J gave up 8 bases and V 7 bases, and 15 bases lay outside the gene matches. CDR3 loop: CASTTESDRGREKLFF. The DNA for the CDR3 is TGTGCCAGTACCACCGAATCCGACAGGGGAAGAGAAAAACTGTTTTTT.

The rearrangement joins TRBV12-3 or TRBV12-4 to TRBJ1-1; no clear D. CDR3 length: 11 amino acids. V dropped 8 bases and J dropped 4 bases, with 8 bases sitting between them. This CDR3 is CASRLSTEAFF. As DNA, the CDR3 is TGTGCCAGCCGACTATCCACTGAAGCTTTCTTT.

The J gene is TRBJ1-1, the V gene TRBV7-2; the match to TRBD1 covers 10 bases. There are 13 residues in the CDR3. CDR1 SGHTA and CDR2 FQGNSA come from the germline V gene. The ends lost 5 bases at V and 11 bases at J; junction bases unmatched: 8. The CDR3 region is CASSDPDRGRAFF. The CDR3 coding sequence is TGTGCCAGCAGCGACCCGGACAGGGGGAGGGCTTTCTTT.

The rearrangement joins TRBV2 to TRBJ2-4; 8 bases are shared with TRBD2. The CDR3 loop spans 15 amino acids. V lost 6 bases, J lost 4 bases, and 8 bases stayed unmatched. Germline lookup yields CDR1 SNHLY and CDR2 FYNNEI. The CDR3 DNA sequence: TGTGCCAGCAGCGACCAACTAGCGGCTAAAAACATTCAGTACTTC. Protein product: CASSDQLAAKNIQYF.